This T cell receptor beta chain was sequenced during a study of blood T cell repertoires in COVID-19. Study-level background: PBMCs, B-cell-depleted T cells, or T cells were the source of the cDNA or gDNA that made up the material.

In the source study's methods: From reference gene primer amplification, estimates of nucleated cell counts were derived. Sequencing used immunoSEQ multiplex PCR; TCRdb keeps in-frame clones, though not all of them. V and J calls and clone size are given by that table; D and trimming were obtained from the DNA. The sample has about 110,000 clones; 84% are singletons. The sequencing input was peripheral blood. This clonotype was obtained from a woman between 45 and 60 years old with acute or convalescent COVID-19.

The chain's CDR3 is CASSYGGNTEAFF. The CDR3 DNA follows: TGTGCCAGCAGTTACGGGGGGAACACTGAAGCTTTCTTT. The chain has TRBV2 and TRBJ1-1; tentatively, D is TRBD1 (5 bases). V dropped 5 bases and J dropped 1 base, with 8 bases sitting between them. The CDR3 loop spans 13 amino acids. Germline V gene lookup returns CDR1 SNHLY and CDR2 FYNNEI.